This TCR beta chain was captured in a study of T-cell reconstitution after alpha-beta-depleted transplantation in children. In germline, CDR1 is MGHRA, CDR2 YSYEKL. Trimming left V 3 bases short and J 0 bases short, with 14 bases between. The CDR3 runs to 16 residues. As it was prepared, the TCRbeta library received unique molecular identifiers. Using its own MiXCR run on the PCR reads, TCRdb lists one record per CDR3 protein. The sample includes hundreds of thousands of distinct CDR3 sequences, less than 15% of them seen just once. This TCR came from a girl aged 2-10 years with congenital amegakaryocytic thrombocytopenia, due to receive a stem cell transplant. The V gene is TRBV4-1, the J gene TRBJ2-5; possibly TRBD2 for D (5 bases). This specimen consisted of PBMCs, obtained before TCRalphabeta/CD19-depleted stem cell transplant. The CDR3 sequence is CASSHLGETYQETQYF. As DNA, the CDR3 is TGCGCCAGCAGCCACCTCGGGGAGACGTACCAAGAGACCCAGTACTTC.